This TCR beta chain is from a study of control samples from healthy donors and cancer patients. The CDR3 runs 15 residues. V lost 1 base, J lost 0 bases, and 8 bases lay in between. The germline gives CDR1 LNHDA, CDR2 SQIVND (reference sequence). Assay: immunoSEQ multiplex PCR; the TCRdb copy retains only in-frame clones and omits some. The table includes tens of thousands of clones, around 95% detected once. The sequence derives from a man aged 25-40 years in good health. The sample comprised blood. J is TRBJ2-3 and V is TRBV19, with D unclear. The CDR3 protein is CASSIAQVSTDTQYF. CDR3 DNA sequence: TGTGCCAGTAGTATAGCCCAAGTTAGCACAGATACGCAGTATTTT.